A single sample is the source of the 12 T cell receptor beta chains below, sequenced in a study of graft-versus-host responses after intestinal transplantation. These receptors have no identified antigens. Sequencing was performed with immunoSEQ multiplex PCR; in TCRdb, only in-frame clones are kept and a portion is missing. Altogether 55,000 to 85,000 clones are present, about 89% being singletons, with the ten largest covering just under 2.5%. The material sequenced was unstimulated CD8+ T cells sorted from spleen or lymph node cells, taken before intestinal transplant. All receptors derive from a human donor who received an intestinal transplant.

V and J are TRBV10-1 and TRBJ1-2; no clear D gene. With 3 bases removed from V and 4 bases from J, the gap between germline ends came to 21 bases. The CDR3 totals 17 residues. Germline V lookup: CDR1 WNHNN, CDR2 SYGVQD (reference sequence). The CDR3 loop is CASSEGRRHPGGYGYTF. The CDR3 DNA is TGCGCCAGCAGTGAAGGTCGTAGGCACCCCGGAGGCTATGGCTACACCTTC.

The chain is built from TRBV5-1 and TRBJ2-5, with a possible D match to TRBD1 (5 bases). The DNA end lines up better with TRBJ2-7; the J call may be wrong. The CDR3 totals 15 residues. Per germline, CDR1 SGHRS and CDR2 YFSETQ. CDR3: CASRPPGRAFYEQYF. CDR3 in DNA: TGCGCCAGCAGGCCGCCAGGCAGGGCATTCTACGAGCAGTACTTC.

The chain recombines TRBV2 with TRBJ2-4; D is possibly TRBD2 (6 bases). This CDR3 is 15 amino acids long. V was trimmed by 4 bases and J by 0 bases, leaving 10 bases between them. Germline CDR1 and CDR2: SNHLY and FYNNEI. CDR3 loop: CASSVRGSAKNIQYF. The CDR3 bases are TGTGCCAGCAGTGTGCGGGGCTCAGCCAAAAACATTCAGTACTTC.

The V call is TRBV4-1, the J call TRBJ2-5; D gene ambiguous. CDR3 length: 15 residues. Trimming left V 0 bases short and J 4 bases short, with 12 bases between. Germline V lookup: CDR1 MGHRA, CDR2 YSYEKL. The CDR3 DNA reads TGCGCCAGCAGCCAAGATACGTCCACGGGAGAGACCCAGTACTTC. Translating it yields CASSQDTSTGETQYF.

This chain links TRBV2 with TRBJ1-3; 8 positions agree with TRBD1. The CDR3 sequence is 16 residues long. The germline V gene has CDR1 SNHLY and CDR2 FYNNEI. Trimming cost V 1 base and J 6 bases; bases outside gene matches: 8. CDR3 protein: CASSEDRTGIPNTIYF. CDR3 DNA: TGTGCCAGCAGTGAAGACAGGACAGGGATCCCAAACACCATATATTTT.

This sequence joins TRBV7-8 and TRBJ1-6; D gene ambiguous. Trimming stripped 6 bases from V and 5 bases from J, with 14 bases between. Looked up from germline, CDR1 is SGHVS and CDR2 is FQNEAQ. The CDR3 contains 15 residues. As DNA, the CDR3 is TGTGCCAGCAGTTCCAAGACGGAGAATAATTCACCCCTCCACTTT. Amino acid sequence: CASSSKTENNSPLHF.

The chain couples TRBV27 to TRBJ1-1; no clear D. Germline values: CDR1 MNHEY, CDR2 SMNVEV (reference sequence). V was trimmed by 4 bases and J by 1 base, leaving 16 bases between them. This CDR3 contains 16 residues. CDR3 sequence: CASSSAGSPRNTEAFF. In DNA form, the CDR3 reads TGTGCCAGCAGTTCCGCGGGGAGCCCGAGGAACACTGAAGCTTTCTTT.

This clone was recorded once. The rearrangement joins TRBV6-4 to TRBJ1-4, with D possibly matching TRBD1 (6 bases). This CDR3 contains 15 residues. V gave up 6 bases and J gave up 3 bases, with 14 bases separating them. Germline lookup yields CDR1 MRHNA and CDR2 SNTAGT. The CDR3 is CASRDTGRANEKLFF. As DNA, the CDR3 is TGTGCCAGCAGGGATACAGGGAGAGCTAATGAAAAACTGTTTTTT.

The CDR3 bases are TGTGCCAGCAGTTCTGAGGTATTGCGGGAGTTCGACGAGCAGTACTTC. Translating it yields CASSSEVLREFDEQYF. This rearrangement joins TRBV28 to TRBJ2-7, with TRBD2 matching over 7 bases. Germline CDR1 reads MDHEN; CDR2 reads SYDVKM. The CDR3 covers 16 residues. V was pared by 4 bases and J by 5 bases, with 14 bases of the junction left unmatched.

This chain links TRBV4-1 with TRBJ1-1; maybe TRBD1 (5 bases). The V end was cut by 0 bases, the J end by 5 bases, with 10 bases between. The CDR3 sequence is 14 residues long. The germline V gene encodes CDR1 MGHRA and CDR2 YSYEKL. This CDR3 is CASSQEGQGTEAFF. In nucleotides, the CDR3 is TGCGCCAGCAGCCAAGAGGGGCAGGGAACTGAAGCTTTCTTT.

This chain connects TRBV4-1 to TRBJ2-5; possible D gene TRBD2, 6 bases. Germline CDR1 is MGHRA and CDR2 is YSYEKL. The CDR3 has 17 residues. The ends were cut back, 1 base at V and 4 bases at J, with 19 bases in the middle. The CDR3 region has the DNA TGCGCCAGCAGCCAAGCAGTTGGCGGGGCCCTGGGAGAGACCCAGTACTTC. Residues: CASSQAVGGALGETQYF.

The chain uses TRBV4-1 and TRBJ2-2; possible D gene TRBD2, 6 bases. V was trimmed by 3 bases and J by 7 bases, leaving 6 bases between them. Germline assignment: CDR1 MGHRA and CDR2 YSYEKL. CDR3 size: 12 residues. CDR3 sequence reads: CASSQGGGELFF. DNA of the CDR3: TGCGCCAGCAGCCAGGGAGGCGGGGAGCTGTTTTTT.